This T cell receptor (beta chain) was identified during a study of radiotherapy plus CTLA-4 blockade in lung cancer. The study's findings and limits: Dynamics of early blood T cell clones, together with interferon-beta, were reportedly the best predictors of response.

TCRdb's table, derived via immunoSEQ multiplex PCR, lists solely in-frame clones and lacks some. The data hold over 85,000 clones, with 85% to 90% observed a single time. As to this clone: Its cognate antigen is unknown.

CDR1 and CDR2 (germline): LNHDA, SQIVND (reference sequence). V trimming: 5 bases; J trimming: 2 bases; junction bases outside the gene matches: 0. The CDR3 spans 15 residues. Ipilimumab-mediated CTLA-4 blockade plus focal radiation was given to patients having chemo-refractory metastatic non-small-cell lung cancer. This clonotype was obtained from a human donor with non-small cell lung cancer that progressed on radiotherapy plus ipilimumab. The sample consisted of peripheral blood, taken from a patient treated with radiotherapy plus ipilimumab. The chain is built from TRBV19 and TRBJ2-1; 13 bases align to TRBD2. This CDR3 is CASSGTSGAYNEQFF. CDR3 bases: TGTGCCAGTAGTGGGACTAGCGGGGCCTACAATGAGCAGTTCTTC.